This T cell receptor (beta chain) appears in the sequencing data of a study of PD-1 blockade in classical Hodgkin lymphoma. This clone was picked up one time. Its cognate antigen is unknown. Measured with immunoSEQ multiplex PCR; TCRdb has only the in-frame clones, and not every one. The table lists tens of thousands of clones, approximately 90% of them singletons. The germline gives CDR1 SNHLY, CDR2 FYNNEI. This CDR3 spans 14 amino acids. The germline V and J ends were trimmed by 9 bases and 4 bases, with 18 bases remaining between them. Whole-study findings and limits: Patients starting nivolumab under 1 year after ASCT were excluded.

Every patient experienced relapse after autologous stem cell transplantation, and brentuximab vedotin exposure varied. The receptor was derived from a human donor with classical Hodgkin lymphoma. Sample: peripheral blood mononuclear cells (PBMCs), taken at baseline. The chain joins TRBV2 to TRBJ1-2; tentative D call: TRBD1 (5 bases). CDR3 in amino acids: CASGGGGKVYGYTF. The CDR3 nucleotides are TGTGCCAGTGGGGGGGGAGGCAAGGTCTATGGCTACACCTTC.